The source of this T cell receptor (beta chain) is a study of blood T cell repertoires in COVID-19. Background on the study: Sources were T cells, B-cell-depleted T cells, or PBMCs; the material itself was cDNA or gDNA.

Authors' analysis steps: How many nucleated cells were present was estimated from reference gene primer amplification. Only in-frame clones appear in the TCRdb table, and some are missing; sequencing was by immunoSEQ multiplex PCR. The V and J calls and clone size are taken from that table; D and trimming were inferred from the DNA. The sample records some 110,000 clones, 75% to 85% being singletons. From germline, CDR1 is SGHTA and CDR2 FQGTGA. Trimming cost V 4 bases and J 9 bases; bases outside gene matches: 5. The CDR3 is 13 amino acids. The receptor was derived from a man in his sixties with acute or convalescent COVID-19. Sequencing was carried out using peripheral blood. The V gene is TRBV7-3, the J gene TRBJ2-5; 10 bases fit TRBD1. The CDR3 DNA is TGTGCCAGCAGCTCTACCGGGACAGGGGCCCAGTACTTC. This encodes CASSSTGTGAQYF.